This T cell receptor beta chain was profiled in a study of T cell repertoires in cytomegalovirus infection. Overall study context: In the study, CMV epitopes included recently identified HLA-C-restricted and well-studied HLA-B-restricted ones. CMV infection and matching HLA type were both indicated by public TCR beta signatures. Study-level points and caveats: Identification of carriers of CMV plus the relevant HLA was achieved through cumulative public TCR beta family frequency. The study found HLA-C-restricted CMV-specific TCR beta clonotypes dominating the ex vivo response.

This clonotype was picked up one time. Its antigen is undetermined. TCRdb ran MiXCR on the reads and lists one entry per CDR3 protein. The table lists roughly 500,000 distinct CDR3 sequences, about two fifths of them singletons. Per the germline V gene, CDR1 is SGHRS and CDR2 is YFSETQ. J gave up 1 base and V 0 bases, and 9 bases lay outside the gene matches. The CDR3 loop spans 18 amino acids. The starting material was cultured PBMCs, obtained from culture after CMV antigen stimulation. The receptor was derived from a human donor in good health (CMV status not recorded). Some clones in this sample may be carry-over from other donors' samples. The chain couples TRBV5-1 to TRBJ2-2; TRBD2 matches 7 bases. For the CDR3, the DNA is TGCGCCAGCAGCTTGGGCCCAAGGGAGCGGGGGAACACCGGGGAGCTGTTTTTT. It is translated as CASSLGPRERGNTGELFF.